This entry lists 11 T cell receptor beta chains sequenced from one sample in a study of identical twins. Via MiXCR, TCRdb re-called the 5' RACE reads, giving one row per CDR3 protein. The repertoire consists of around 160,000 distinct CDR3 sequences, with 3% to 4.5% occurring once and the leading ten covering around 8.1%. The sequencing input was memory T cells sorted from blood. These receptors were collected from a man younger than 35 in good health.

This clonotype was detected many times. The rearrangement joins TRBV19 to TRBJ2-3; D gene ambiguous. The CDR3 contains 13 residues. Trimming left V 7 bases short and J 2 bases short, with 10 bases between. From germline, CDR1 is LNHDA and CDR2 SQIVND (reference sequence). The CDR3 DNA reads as TGTGCCAGTAAGGCGGAGCTCACAGATACGCAGTATTTT. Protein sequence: CASKAELTDTQYF.

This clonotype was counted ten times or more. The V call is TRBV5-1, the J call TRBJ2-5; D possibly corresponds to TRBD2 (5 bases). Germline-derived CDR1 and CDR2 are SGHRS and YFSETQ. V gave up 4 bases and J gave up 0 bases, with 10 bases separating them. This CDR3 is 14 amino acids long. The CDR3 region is CASSPGLHQETQYF. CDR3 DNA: TGCGCCAGCAGCCCCGGACTCCACCAAGAGACCCAGTACTTC.

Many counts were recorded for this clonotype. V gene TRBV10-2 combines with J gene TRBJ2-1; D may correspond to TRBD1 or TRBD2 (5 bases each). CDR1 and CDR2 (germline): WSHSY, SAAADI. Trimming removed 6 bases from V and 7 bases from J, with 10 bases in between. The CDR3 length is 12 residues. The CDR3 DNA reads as TGCGCCAGCAGCGGGACGGGGAATGAGCAGTTCTTC. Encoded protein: CASSGTGNEQFF.

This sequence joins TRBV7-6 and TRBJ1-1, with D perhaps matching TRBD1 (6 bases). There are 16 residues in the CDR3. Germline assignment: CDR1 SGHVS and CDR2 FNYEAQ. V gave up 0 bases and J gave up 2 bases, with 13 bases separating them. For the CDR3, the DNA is TGTGCCAGCAGCTTAGCGTCACAGGGTACCAACACTGAAGCTTTCTTT. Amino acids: CASSLASQGTNTEAFF.

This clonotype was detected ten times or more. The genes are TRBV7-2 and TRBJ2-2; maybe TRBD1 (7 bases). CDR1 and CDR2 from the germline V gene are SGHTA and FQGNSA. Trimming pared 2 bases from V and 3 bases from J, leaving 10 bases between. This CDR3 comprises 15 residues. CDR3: CASSLQGGYTGELFF. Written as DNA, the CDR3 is TGTGCCAGCAGCTTACAGGGGGGTTACACCGGGGAGCTGTTTTTT.

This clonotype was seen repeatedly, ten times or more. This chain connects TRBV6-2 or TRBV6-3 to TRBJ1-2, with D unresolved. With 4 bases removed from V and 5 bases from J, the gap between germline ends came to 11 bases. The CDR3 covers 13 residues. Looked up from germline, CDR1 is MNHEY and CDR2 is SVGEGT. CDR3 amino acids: CASSSGHGYGYTF. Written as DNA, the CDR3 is TGTGCCAGCAGTTCGGGCCACGGTTATGGCTACACCTTC.

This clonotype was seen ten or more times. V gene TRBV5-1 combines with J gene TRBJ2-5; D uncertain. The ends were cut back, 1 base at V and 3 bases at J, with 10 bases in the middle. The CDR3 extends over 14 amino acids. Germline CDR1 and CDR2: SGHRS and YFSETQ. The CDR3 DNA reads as TGCGCCAGCAGCTTGTCAGCTACCGAAGAGACCCAGTACTTC. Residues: CASSLSATEETQYF.

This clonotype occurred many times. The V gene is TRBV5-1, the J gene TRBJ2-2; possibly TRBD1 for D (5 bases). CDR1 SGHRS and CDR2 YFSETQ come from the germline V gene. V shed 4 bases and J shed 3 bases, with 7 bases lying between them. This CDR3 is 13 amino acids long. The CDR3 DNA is TGCGCCAGCAGCGGCAGGGACACCGGGGAGCTGTTTTTT. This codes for CASSGRDTGELFF.

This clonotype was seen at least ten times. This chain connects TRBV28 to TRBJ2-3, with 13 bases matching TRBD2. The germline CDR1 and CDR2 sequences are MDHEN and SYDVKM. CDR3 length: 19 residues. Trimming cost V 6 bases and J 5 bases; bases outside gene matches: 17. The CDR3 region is CASSATSGRGSEVLDTQYF. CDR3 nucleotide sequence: TGTGCCAGCAGCGCAACTAGCGGGAGGGGTTCGGAGGTGTTAGATACGCAGTATTTT. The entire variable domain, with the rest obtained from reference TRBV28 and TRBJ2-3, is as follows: DVKVTQSSRYLVKRTGEKVFLECVQDMDHENMFWYRQDPGLGLRLIYFSYDVKMKEKGDIPEGYSVSREKKERFSLILESASTNQTSMYLCASSATSGRGSEVLDTQYFGPGTRLTVL.

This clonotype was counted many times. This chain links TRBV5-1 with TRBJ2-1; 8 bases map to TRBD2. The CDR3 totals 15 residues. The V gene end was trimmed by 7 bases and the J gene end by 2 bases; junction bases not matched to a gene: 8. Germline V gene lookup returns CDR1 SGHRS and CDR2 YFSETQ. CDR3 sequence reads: CASAPREGPYNEQFF. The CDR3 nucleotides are TGCGCCAGCGCCCCTCGGGAGGGGCCCTACAATGAGCAGTTCTTC.

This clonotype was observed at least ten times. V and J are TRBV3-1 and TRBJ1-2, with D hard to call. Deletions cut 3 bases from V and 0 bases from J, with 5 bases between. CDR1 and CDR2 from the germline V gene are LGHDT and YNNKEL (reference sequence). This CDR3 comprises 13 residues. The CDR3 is CASSQAANYGYTF. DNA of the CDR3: TGTGCCAGCAGCCAGGCAGCTAACTATGGCTACACCTTC.